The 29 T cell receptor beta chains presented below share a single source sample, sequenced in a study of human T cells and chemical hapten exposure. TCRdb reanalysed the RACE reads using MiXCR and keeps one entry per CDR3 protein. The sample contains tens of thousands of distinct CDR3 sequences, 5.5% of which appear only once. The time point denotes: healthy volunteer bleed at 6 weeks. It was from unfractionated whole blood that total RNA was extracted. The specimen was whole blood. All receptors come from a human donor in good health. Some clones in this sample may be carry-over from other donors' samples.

The CDR3 reads CASSQVQQETQYF. In nucleotides, the CDR3 is TGTGCCAGCAGCCAAGTGCAGCAAGAGACCCAGTACTTC. The V gene is TRBV14, the J gene TRBJ2-5; D is unresolved. The CDR3 has 13 residues. V lost 1 base and J lost 2, with 5 bases in between. Germline V gene sequence: CDR1 SGHDN, CDR2 FVKESK.

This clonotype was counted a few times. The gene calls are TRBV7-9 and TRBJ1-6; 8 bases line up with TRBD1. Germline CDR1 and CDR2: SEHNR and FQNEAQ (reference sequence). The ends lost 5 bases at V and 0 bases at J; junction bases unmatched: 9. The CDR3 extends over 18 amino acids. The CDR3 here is CASSLRTGPSSYNSPLHF. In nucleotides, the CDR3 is TGTGCCAGCAGCCTACGGACAGGGCCCAGCTCCTATAATTCACCCCTCCACTTT.

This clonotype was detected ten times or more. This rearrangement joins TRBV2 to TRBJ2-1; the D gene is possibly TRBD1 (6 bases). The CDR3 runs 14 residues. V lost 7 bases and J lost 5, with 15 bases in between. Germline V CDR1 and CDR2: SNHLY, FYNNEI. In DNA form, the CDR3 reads TGTGCCAGCAATTTGAGGGACACCAACAATGAGCAGTTCTTC. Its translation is CASNLRDTNNEQFF.

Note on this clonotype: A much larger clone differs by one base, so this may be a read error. DNA of the CDR3: TGTGCCAGCAGTTGGCCCCTATTTCCCCCAGATACGCAGTATTTT. It translates to CASSWPLFPPDTQYF. V and J are TRBV12-3 or TRBV12-4 and TRBJ2-3; D uncertain. The CDR3 is made up of 15 amino acids. With 4 bases removed from V and 4 bases from J, the gap between germline ends came to 15 bases.

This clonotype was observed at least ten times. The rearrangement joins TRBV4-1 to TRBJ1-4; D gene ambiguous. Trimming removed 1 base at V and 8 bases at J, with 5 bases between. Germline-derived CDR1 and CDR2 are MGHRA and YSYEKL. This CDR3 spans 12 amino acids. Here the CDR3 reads CASSQVGEKLFF. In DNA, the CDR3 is TGCGCCAGCAGCCAAGTAGGGGAAAAACTGTTTTTT.

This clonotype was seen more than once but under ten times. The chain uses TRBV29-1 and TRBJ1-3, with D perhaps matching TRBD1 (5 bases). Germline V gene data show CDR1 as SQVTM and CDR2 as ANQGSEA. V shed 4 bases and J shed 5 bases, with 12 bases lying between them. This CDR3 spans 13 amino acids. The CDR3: CSVATADRNTIYF. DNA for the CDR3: TGCAGCGTTGCGACAGCGGACAGAAACACCATATATTTT.

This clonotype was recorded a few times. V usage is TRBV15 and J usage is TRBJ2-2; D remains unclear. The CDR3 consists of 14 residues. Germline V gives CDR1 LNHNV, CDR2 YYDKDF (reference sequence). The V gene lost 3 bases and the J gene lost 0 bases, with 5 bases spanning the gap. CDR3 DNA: TGTGCCACCAGCAGTACGGCGAACACCGGGGAGCTGTTTTTT. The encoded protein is CATSSTANTGELFF.

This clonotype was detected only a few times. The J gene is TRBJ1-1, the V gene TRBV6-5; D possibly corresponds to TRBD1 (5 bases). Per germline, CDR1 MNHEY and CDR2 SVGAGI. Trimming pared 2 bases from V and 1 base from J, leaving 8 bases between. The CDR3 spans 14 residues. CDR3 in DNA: TGTGCCAGCAGTTACCTTCAGGGGAACACTGAAGCTTTCTTT. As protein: CASSYLQGNTEAFF.

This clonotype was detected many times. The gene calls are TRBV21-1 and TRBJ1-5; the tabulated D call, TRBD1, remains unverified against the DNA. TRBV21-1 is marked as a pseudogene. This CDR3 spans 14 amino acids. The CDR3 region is CASRIFTGHQPQHF. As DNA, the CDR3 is TGTGCCAGCAGGATTTTTACAGGGCATCAGCCCCAGCATTTT.

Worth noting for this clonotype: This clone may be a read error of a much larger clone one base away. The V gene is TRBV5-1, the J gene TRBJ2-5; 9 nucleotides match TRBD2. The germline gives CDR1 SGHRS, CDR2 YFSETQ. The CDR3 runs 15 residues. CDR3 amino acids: CTSSLAAGGPETQYF. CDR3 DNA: TGCACCAGCAGCTTGGCCGCGGGAGGGCCCGAGACCCAGTACTTC.

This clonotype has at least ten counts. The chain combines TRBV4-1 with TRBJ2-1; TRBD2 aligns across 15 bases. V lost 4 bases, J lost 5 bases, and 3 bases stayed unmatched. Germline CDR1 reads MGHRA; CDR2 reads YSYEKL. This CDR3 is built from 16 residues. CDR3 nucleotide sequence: TGCGCCAGCAGCCCGGGACTAGCGGGAGGCGACAATGAGCAGTTCTTC. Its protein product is CASSPGLAGGDNEQFF.

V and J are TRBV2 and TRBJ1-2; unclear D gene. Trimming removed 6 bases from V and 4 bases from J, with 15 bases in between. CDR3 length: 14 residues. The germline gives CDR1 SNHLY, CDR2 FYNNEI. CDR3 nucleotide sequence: TGTGCCAGCAGCTCCAGTGGGTCGGGCTATGGCTACACCTTC. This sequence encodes CASSSSGSGYGYTF.

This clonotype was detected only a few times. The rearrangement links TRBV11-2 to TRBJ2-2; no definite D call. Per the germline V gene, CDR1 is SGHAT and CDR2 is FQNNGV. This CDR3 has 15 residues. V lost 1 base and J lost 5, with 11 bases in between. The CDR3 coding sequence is TGTGCCAGCAGCTTAGCCGAGGCTAGGACCGGGGAGCTGTTTTTT. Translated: CASSLAEARTGELFF.

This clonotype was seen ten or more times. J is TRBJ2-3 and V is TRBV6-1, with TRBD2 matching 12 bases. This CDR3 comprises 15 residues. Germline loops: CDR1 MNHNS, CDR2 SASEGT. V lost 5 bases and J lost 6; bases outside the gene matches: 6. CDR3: CASSTLAGGPDTQYF. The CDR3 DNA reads TGTGCCAGCAGTACCCTAGCGGGAGGGCCGGATACGCAGTATTTT.

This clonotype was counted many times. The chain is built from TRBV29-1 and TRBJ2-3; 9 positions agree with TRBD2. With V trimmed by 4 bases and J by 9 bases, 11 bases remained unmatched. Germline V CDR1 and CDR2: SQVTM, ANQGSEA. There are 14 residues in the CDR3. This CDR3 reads CSVVQAGGRQTQYF. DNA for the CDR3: TGCAGCGTTGTCCAAGCGGGGGGCCGACAGACGCAGTATTTT.

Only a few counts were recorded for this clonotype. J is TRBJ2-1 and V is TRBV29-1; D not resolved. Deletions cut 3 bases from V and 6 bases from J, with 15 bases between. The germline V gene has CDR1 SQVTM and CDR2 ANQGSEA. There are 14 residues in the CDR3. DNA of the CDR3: TGCAGCGTTGATACCCAAAAACCCCTCAATGAGCAGTTCTTC. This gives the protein CSVDTQKPLNEQFF.

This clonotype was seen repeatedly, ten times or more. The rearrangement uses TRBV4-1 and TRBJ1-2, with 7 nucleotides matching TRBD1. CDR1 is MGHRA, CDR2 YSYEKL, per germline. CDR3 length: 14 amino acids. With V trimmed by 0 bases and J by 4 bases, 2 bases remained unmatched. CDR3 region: CASSQDPGGYGYTF. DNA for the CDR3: TGCGCCAGCAGCCAAGATCCAGGGGGCTATGGCTACACCTTC.

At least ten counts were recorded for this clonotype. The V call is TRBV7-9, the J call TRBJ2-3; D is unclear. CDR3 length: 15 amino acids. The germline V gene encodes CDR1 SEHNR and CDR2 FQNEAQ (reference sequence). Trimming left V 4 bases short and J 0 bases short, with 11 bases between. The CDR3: CASSSSPSSTDTQYF. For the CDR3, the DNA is TGTGCCAGCAGCTCTTCACCGTCTAGCACAGATACGCAGTATTTT.

CDR3 sequence: CASSFSGTGFSDTQYF. Here the CDR3 DNA reads TGTGCCAGCAGCTTTTCCGGGACAGGGTTTTCAGATACGCAGTATTTT. The chain employs TRBV7-2 and TRBJ2-3; 9 nucleotides line up with TRBD1. Germline values: CDR1 SGHTA, CDR2 FQGNSA. J lost 4 bases, V lost 3 bases, and 8 bases had no gene match. The CDR3 is 16 amino acids.

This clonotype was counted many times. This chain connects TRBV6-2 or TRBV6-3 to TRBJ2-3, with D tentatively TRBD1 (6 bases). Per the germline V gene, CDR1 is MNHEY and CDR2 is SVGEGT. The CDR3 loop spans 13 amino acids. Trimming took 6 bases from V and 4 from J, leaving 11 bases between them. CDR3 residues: CASRLRQADTQYF. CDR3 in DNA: TGTGCCAGCAGACTTCGACAGGCAGATACGCAGTATTTT.

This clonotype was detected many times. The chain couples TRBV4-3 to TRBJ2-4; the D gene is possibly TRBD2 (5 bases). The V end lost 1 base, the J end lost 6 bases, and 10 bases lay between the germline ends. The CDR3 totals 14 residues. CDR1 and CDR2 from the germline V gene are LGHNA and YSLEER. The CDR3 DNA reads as TGCGCCAGCAGCCAAGTCCGGGATGGAAACATTCAGTACTTC. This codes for CASSQVRDGNIQYF.

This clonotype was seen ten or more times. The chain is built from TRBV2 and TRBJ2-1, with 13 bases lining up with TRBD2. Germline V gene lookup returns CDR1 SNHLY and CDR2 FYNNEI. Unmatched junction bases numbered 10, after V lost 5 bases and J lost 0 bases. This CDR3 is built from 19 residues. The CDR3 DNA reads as TGTGCCAGCAGTCCCCTGGGGACTAGCGGGGTGGGCTCCTACAATGAGCAGTTCTTC. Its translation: CASSPLGTSGVGSYNEQFF.

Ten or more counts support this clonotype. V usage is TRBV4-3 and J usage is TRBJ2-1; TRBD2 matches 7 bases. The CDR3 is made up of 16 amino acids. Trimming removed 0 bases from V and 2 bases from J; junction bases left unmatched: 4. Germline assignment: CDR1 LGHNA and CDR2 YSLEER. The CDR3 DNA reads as TGCGCCAGCAGCCAAGATCCGAGCGGGGCCTACAATGAGCAGTTCTTC. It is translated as CASSQDPSGAYNEQFF.

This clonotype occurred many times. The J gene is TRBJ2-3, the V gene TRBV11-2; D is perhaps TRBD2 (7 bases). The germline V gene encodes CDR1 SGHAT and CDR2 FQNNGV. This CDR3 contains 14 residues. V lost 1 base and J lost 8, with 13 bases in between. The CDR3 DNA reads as TGTGCCAGCAGCTTAGTAGGGGGGGTCGGTACGCAGTATTTT. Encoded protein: CASSLVGGVGTQYF.

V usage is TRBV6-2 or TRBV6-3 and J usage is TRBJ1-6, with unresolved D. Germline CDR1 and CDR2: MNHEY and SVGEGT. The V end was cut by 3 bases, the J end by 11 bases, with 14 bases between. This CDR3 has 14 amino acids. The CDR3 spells CASSYPGKGTPLHF. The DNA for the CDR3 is TGTGCCAGCAGTTATCCGGGGAAAGGCACACCCCTCCACTTT.

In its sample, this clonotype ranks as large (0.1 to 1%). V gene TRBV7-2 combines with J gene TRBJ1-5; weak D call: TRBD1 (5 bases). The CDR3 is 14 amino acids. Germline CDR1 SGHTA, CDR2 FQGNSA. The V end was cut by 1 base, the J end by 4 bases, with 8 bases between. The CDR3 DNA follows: TGTGCCAGCAGCTTAGAACGGGGGAATCAGCCCCAGCATTTT. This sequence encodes CASSLERGNQPQHF.

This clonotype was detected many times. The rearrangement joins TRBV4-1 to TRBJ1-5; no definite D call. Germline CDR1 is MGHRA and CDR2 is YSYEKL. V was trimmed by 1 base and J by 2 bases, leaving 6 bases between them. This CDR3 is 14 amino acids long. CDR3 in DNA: TGCGCCAGCAGCCAAGCAAGGGGCAATCAGCCCCAGCATTTT. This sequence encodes CASSQARGNQPQHF.

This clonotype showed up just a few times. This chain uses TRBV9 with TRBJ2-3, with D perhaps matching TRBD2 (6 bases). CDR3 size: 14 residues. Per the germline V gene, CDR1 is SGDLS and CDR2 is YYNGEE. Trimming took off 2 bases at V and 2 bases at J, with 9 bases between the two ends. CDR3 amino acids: CASSVAGNTDTQYF. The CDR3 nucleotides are TGTGCCAGCAGCGTTGCGGGGAACACAGATACGCAGTATTTT.

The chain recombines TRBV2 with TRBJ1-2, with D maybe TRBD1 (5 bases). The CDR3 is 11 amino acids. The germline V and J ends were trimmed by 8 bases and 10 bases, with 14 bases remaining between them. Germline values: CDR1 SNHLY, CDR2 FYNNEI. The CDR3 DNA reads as TGTGCCAGCCGGGGGTCTTCAACCTACACCTTC. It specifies CASRGSSTYTF.